These 10 T cell receptor beta chains originate from one sample sequenced in a study of control samples from healthy donors and cancer patients. Repertoires were generated with immunoSEQ multiplex PCR, while TCRdb's copy carries only in-frame clones and drops some. Of tens of thousands of clones detected, approximately 93% appear once; the ten largest clones hold about 25%. What was sequenced was PBMCs. The source of these receptors is a woman in her 50s with head and neck cancer.

Only one count was recorded for this clone. The V call is TRBV6-5, the J call TRBJ1-6, with 8 bases that match TRBD1. This CDR3 region has 15 residues. Germline assignment: CDR1 MNHEY and CDR2 SVGAGI. Trimming at V came to 7 bases and at J to 2 bases, leaving 4 bases not matched to a gene. Written as DNA, the CDR3 is TGTGCCAGCACTAAGACAGGGGCCTATAATTCACCCCTCCACTTT. It yields the protein CASTKTGAYNSPLHF.

The J gene is TRBJ2-2, the V gene TRBV5-8; 7 nucleotides align to TRBD1. The CDR3 spans 17 residues. V gave up 0 bases and J gave up 9 bases; unmatched junction bases: 14. From germline, CDR1 is SGHTS and CDR2 YDEGEE. The CDR3 region is CASSLGGLSDRARELFF. CDR3 bases: TGTGCCAGCAGCTTGGGGGGCCTTTCAGACAGGGCCAGGGAGCTGTTTTTT.

The gene calls are TRBV3-1 (or the pseudogene TRBV3-2) and TRBJ2-1; 12 bases fit TRBD2. Per the germline V gene, CDR1 is LGHDT and CDR2 is YNNKEL (reference sequence). The CDR3 has 20 residues. The J segment lost 0 bases and the V segment lost 1 base, leaving 10 bases of the junction unmatched. As DNA, the CDR3 is TGTGCCAGCAGCCAAGTCGAGACTAGCGGGAGCCTTAGCTCCTACAATGAGCAGTTCTTC. Residues: CASSQVETSGSLSSYNEQFF.

This chain connects TRBV6-5 to TRBJ2-7, with D unclear. V lost 11 bases and J 5 bases, leaving 19 bases between the germline ends. CDR3 length: 13 amino acids. Germline V CDR1 and CDR2: MNHEY, SVGAGI. This CDR3 is CAVGPVPSDEQYF. The CDR3 nucleotides are TGTGCCGTGGGCCCAGTCCCCTCGGACGAGCAGTACTTC.

The V and J genes are TRBV6-5 and TRBJ2-3; TRBD2 agrees at 8 bases. In germline, CDR1 is MNHEY, CDR2 SVGAGI. This CDR3 region has 15 residues. The V segment lost 3 bases and the J segment 3 bases; nucleotides outside the gene matches: 5. The CDR3 here is CASSYFSGSTDTQYF. The CDR3 nucleotides read TGTGCCAGCAGTTATTTCAGCGGGAGTACAGATACGCAGTATTTT.

V is TRBV4-1 and J is TRBJ2-1, with 7 bases matching TRBD2. The CDR3 length is 14 residues. With 0 bases clipped from V and 9 bases from J, the junction kept 5 bases outside the gene matches. The V gene's germline CDR1 is MGHRA and CDR2 YSYEKL. The CDR3 protein is CASSQDWGGSEQFF. Written as DNA, the CDR3 is TGCGCCAGCAGCCAAGATTGGGGGGGGAGTGAGCAGTTCTTC.

The V call is TRBV9, the J call TRBJ1-2; D is ambiguous. Trimming left V 4 bases short and J 4 bases short, with 8 bases between. The CDR3 is 12 residues long. Germline V CDR1 and CDR2: SGDLS, YYNGEE. CDR3 sequence: CASSLRSYGYTF. The CDR3 DNA is TGTGCCAGCAGCCTAAGGTCCTATGGCTACACCTTC.

This chain links TRBV6-2 or TRBV6-3 with TRBJ2-7; 9 bases line up with TRBD1. The germline V gene has CDR1 MNHEY and CDR2 SVGEGT. The CDR3 runs 16 residues. The J segment lost 5 bases and the V segment lost 0 bases, leaving 8 bases of the junction unmatched. The CDR3 reads CASSYSRGTGSHEQYF. The CDR3 DNA follows: TGTGCCAGCAGTTACTCGAGAGGGACAGGGTCCCACGAGCAGTACTTC.

The chain combines TRBV11-3 with TRBJ2-7; 9 nucleotides agree with TRBD1. This CDR3 spans 14 amino acids. J lost 5 bases, V lost 5 bases, and 7 bases had no gene match. The germline V gene has CDR1 SGHNT and CDR2 YENEEA. DNA for the CDR3: TGTGCCAGCAGCCCCGGGGGACAGGGTGACGAGCAGTACTTC. Translated, it gives CASSPGGQGDEQYF.

The rearrangement uses TRBV19 and TRBJ2-6; 7 bases map to TRBD1. This CDR3 is 16 amino acids long. Germline V CDR1 and CDR2: LNHDA, SQIVND (reference sequence). V shed 4 bases and J 3 bases; nucleotides not matched to a gene: 6. This CDR3 reads CASSTDRVDGANVLTF. The CDR3, as DNA: TGTGCCAGTAGTACCGACAGGGTGGATGGGGCCAACGTCCTGACTTTC.